One TCR beta chain is described in this entry. The germline CDR1 and CDR2 sequences are SGDLS and YYNGEE. With 4 bases clipped from V and 8 bases from J, the junction kept 8 bases outside the gene matches. The CDR3 sequence is 15 residues long. The sample belongs to a study of blood T cells in healthy people across ages. A J-beta primer mix and a sample-barcoded 5' primer were used in a second PCR of roughly 7 to 12 cycles. TCRdb reprocessed the 5' RACE reads via MiXCR and lists one record per CDR3 protein. This sample has hundreds of thousands of distinct CDR3 sequences, with approximately 67% found just once.

This receptor was taken from a man between 25 and 39 years old in good health. The sample taken for sequencing was blood. The chain uses TRBV9 and TRBJ1-6, with TRBD1 matching over 8 bases. CDR3 nucleotides: TGTGCCAGCAGCCCGCGACAGGGGTCGGATTCACCCCTCCACTTT. Encoded protein: CASSPRQGSDSPLHF.